What follows are 8 T cell receptor beta chains derived from one specimen sequenced in a study of T cell responses to AZD1222 COVID-19 vaccine. The table came from immunoSEQ multiplex PCR; TCRdb's copy has only in-frame clones and leaves some out. The sample shows about 140,000 clones, over 75% of them seen only once. The sample consisted of peripheral blood, taken 28 days after the second dose of the MenACWY control vaccine. These receptors all stem from an adult who received the MenACWY meningococcal vaccine as a control.

The J gene is TRBJ1-1, the V gene TRBV28, with D possibly being TRBD1 (6 bases). The V gene lost 9 bases and the J gene lost 3 bases, with 11 bases spanning the gap. The CDR3 is 12 amino acids. The germline gives CDR1 MDHEN, CDR2 SYDVKM. The CDR3 nucleotides are TGTGCCAGTGGGGGGGCTTACACTGAAGCTTTCTTT. Translating it yields CASGGAYTEAFF.

The gene calls are TRBV6-2 or TRBV6-3 and TRBJ2-1; 11 nucleotides align to TRBD2. The CDR3 contains 16 residues. V shed 0 bases and J 12 bases; nucleotides not matched to a gene: 10. Germline-derived CDR1 and CDR2 are MNHEY and SVGEGT. The CDR3 protein is CASSYSIRLAGLRQFF. The CDR3 nucleotides are TGTGCCAGCAGTTACTCGATTCGACTAGCGGGATTGCGGCAGTTCTTC.

The chain has TRBV7-2 and TRBJ1-1; D gene ambiguous. The CDR3 loop spans 10 amino acids. The ends were cut back, 3 bases at V and 8 bases at J, with 4 bases in the middle. Per germline, CDR1 SGHTA and CDR2 FQGNSA. CDR3 sequence reads: CASSFGEAFF. For the CDR3, the DNA is TGTGCCAGCAGCTTCGGGGAAGCTTTCTTT.

This chain uses TRBV2 with TRBJ1-1; D is possibly TRBD1 (6 bases). The CDR3 is 14 amino acids. Germline V CDR1 and CDR2: SNHLY, FYNNEI. With 5 bases removed from V and 0 bases from J, the gap between germline ends came to 10 bases. The DNA of the CDR3 is TGTGCCAGCAGTCCTCGGACAGTGAACACTGAAGCTTTCTTT. It translates to CASSPRTVNTEAFF.

V and J are TRBV19 and TRBJ2-4, with D perhaps TRBD2 (6 bases). Deletions cut 3 bases from V and 6 bases from J, with 9 bases between. The CDR3 is 13 residues long. Germline-derived CDR1 and CDR2 are LNHDA and SQIVND (reference sequence). The CDR3 sequence: CASSMGTLNIQYF. The CDR3 DNA follows: TGTGCCAGTAGTATGGGGACTCTAAACATTCAGTACTTC.

The rearrangement uses TRBV29-1 and TRBJ2-3; TRBD2 agrees at 10 bases. Germline CDR1 reads SQVTM; CDR2 reads ANQGSEA. There are 14 residues in the CDR3. V lost 5 bases and J lost 3; bases outside the gene matches: 5. The CDR3 DNA sequence: TGCAGCGTTAGGACTAGCGGAGGTACAGATACGCAGTATTTT. As protein: CSVRTSGGTDTQYF.

The chain uses TRBV7-6 and TRBJ1-4; 7 bases line up with TRBD1. CDR3 length equals 16 residues. Trimming took 6 bases from V and 3 from J; bases not matched to a gene: 10. Germline values: CDR1 SGHVS, CDR2 FNYEAQ. The DNA of the CDR3 is TGTGCCAGCAGGGCAACACCGGGACAGCCTAATGAAAAACTGTTTTTT. Its protein product is CASRATPGQPNEKLFF.

V is TRBV3-1 (or the pseudogene TRBV3-2) and J is TRBJ2-3, with D possibly TRBD2 on 5 matching bases. Germline lookup yields CDR1 LGHDT and CDR2 YNNKEL (reference sequence). CDR3 length: 14 amino acids. Deletions cut 6 bases from V and 1 base from J, with 11 bases between. CDR3 loop: CASRTRSGTDTQYF. CDR3 in DNA: TGTGCCAGCAGAACTAGGAGCGGCACAGATACGCAGTATTTT.